Listed below are T cell receptor beta chains from one sample, sequenced in a study of somatic mutations in cytotoxic T cells in rheumatoid arthritis. The method was immunoSEQ multiplex PCR; TCRdb's version includes in-frame clones alone and lacks a portion of them. The sample lists about 26,000 clones, 82% occurring once. The source material was CD8+ T cells sorted from blood. Receptors were obtained from a man aged 50-59 years in good health. The CDR3 runs from the conserved cysteine through the conserved F or W. Fields, in order: CDR3 length, J gene, D gene, V gene, clone size, CDR3 DNA, CDR3 protein. A D gene is named only where the DNA matches it firmly. Some rows have no size entry. The others give once, few or many, or a class for an expanded clone.

length: 17
J: TRBJ2-1
D: TRBD2
V: TRBV10-3
size: .
DNA: TGTGCCATCAGTGTAGGACTAGCGGGATCCTCCTACAATGAGCAGTTCTTC
CDR3: CAISVGLAGSSYNEQFF

length: 15
J: TRBJ2-3
D: .
V: TRBV6-1
size: .
DNA: TGTGCCAGCAGTGAAGCCGGGTTAGAGGAGGGTACGCAGTATTTT
CDR3: CASSEAGLEEGTQYF

length: 15
J: TRBJ1-2
D: .
V: TRBV6-6
size: few
DNA: TGTGCCAGCAGCCCACTCGACGGCGATAACTATGGCTACACCTTC
CDR3: CASSPLDGDNYGYTF

length: 16
J: TRBJ2-7
D: TRBD2
V: TRBV4-1
size: .
DNA: TGCGCCAGCAGCCAAGAACTAGCGGGAAATAACTACGAGCAGTACTTC
CDR3: CASSQELAGNNYEQYF

length: 16
J: TRBJ2-3
D: TRBD1
V: TRBV13
size: .
DNA: TGTGCCAGCAGCTTACGACAGGGCCCTAGCACAGATACGCAGTATTTT
CDR3: CASSLRQGPSTDTQYF

length: 14
J: TRBJ2-7
D: .
V: TRBV29-1
size: .
DNA: TGCAGCGTTAAAAGACTGGGCAGAGCGGAAGAGCAGTACTTC
CDR3: CSVKRLGRAEEQYF

length: 14
J: TRBJ1-5
D: .
V: TRBV27
size: .
DNA: TGTGCCAGCAGCCCCGCCGGGAGCAATCAGCCCCAGCATTTT
CDR3: CASSPAGSNQPQHF

length: 12
J: TRBJ2-7
D: TRBD2
V: TRBV4-1
size: .
DNA: TGCGCCAGCAGCCCTGCTAGCGGCGAGCAGTACTTC
CDR3: CASSPASGEQYF

length: 15
J: TRBJ2-7
D: TRBD2
V: TRBV18
size: .
DNA: TGTGCCAGCTCTGCCACTAGCGGGAGACTAGACGAGCAGTACTTC
CDR3: CASSATSGRLDEQYF

length: 16
J: TRBJ2-3
D: .
V: TRBV7-9
size: .
DNA: TGTGCCAGCAGCACGTCTGACATGGGGGGCACAGATACGCAGTATTTT
CDR3: CASSTSDMGGTDTQYF

length: 13
J: TRBJ2-7
D: .
V: TRBV11-2
size: .
DNA: TGTGCCAGCAGCGTAACAGGGTTCTACGAGCAGTACTTC
CDR3: CASSVTGFYEQYF

length: 16
J: TRBJ1-1
D: TRBD1
V: TRBV7-6
size: .
DNA: TGTGCCAGCAGCCTGGACAGGGAGGGATTGAACACTGAAGCTTTCTTT
CDR3: CASSLDREGLNTEAFF

length: 13
J: TRBJ2-7
D: .
V: TRBV7-6
size: .
DNA: TGTGCCAGCAGCTTACCCCCCGGAGACGAGCAGTACTTC
CDR3: CASSLPPGDEQYF

length: 15
J: TRBJ2-3
D: .
V: TRBV11-3
size: .
DNA: TGTGCCAGCAGCTTAGACTGGGACGGTTCAGATACGCAGTATTTT
CDR3: CASSLDWDGSDTQYF